The 29 T cell receptor beta chains listed next were all sequenced from one sample in a study of T cell repertoires in cytomegalovirus infection. Antigen specificity for these receptors is unknown. TCRdb analysed the reads with MiXCR anew, one entry per CDR3 protein. The sample lists around 770,000 distinct CDR3 sequences; just under 30% were seen once. The starting material was cultured CD8+ T cells from PBMCs, obtained from culture after CMV antigen stimulation. The receptors stem from a human donor in good health (CMV status not recorded). Some clones in this sample may be carry-over from other donors' samples.

In its sample, this clonotype was seen many times. CDR3 sequence: CASSLEDYNSPLHF. The CDR3 DNA reads TGTGCCAGCAGCTTAGAAGATTATAATTCACCCCTCCACTTT. The chain is built from TRBV7-6 and TRBJ1-6; no clear D. The germline gives CDR1 SGHVS, CDR2 FNYEAQ. V was pared by 1 base and J by 4 bases, with 5 bases between. This CDR3 has 14 residues.

A few counts support this clonotype. The CDR3 protein is CASSINLRDILSPYGYTF. The CDR3 region has the DNA TGTGCCAGCAGTATTAACCTAAGGGATATTCTTAGCCCCTATGGCTACACCTTC. The gene calls are TRBV12-3 or TRBV12-4 and TRBJ1-2; the D is unclear. V lost 5 bases and J 4 bases, leaving 26 bases between the germline ends. CDR3 length: 18 amino acids.

V gene TRBV5-5 combines with J gene TRBJ2-5; a possible D gene is TRBD2 (6 bases). Germline V gene data show CDR1 as SGHKS and CDR2 as YYEKEE (reference sequence). The CDR3 sequence is 17 residues long. Trimming pared 1 base from V and 5 bases from J, leaving 21 bases between. The CDR3 loop reads CASSLYQLGRQRETQYF. The CDR3 nucleotides are TGTGCCAGCAGCTTGTACCAATTGGGGAGGCAGAGGGAGACCCAGTACTTC.

The chain couples TRBV11-2 to TRBJ2-5; D perhaps matches TRBD1 (6 bases). Germline V CDR1 and CDR2: SGHAT, FQNNGV. CDR3 length: 13 amino acids. The V and J ends lost 3 bases and 3 bases respectively, with 8 bases between them. The CDR3 sequence is CASSFYREETQYF. For the CDR3, the DNA is TGTGCCAGCAGCTTCTACAGGGAAGAGACCCAGTACTTC.

The DNA for the CDR3 is TGTGCCAGCAGTGATTTAAATATGGGATTTGTGAACACCGGGGAGCTGTTTTTT. Its translation is CASSDLNMGFVNTGELFF. This chain joins TRBV6-1 and TRBJ2-2; D is unclear. From germline, CDR1 is MNHNS and CDR2 SASEGT. The CDR3 sequence is 18 residues long. V dropped 3 bases and J dropped 1 base, with 18 bases sitting between them.

The chain has TRBV29-1 and TRBJ2-1; possibly TRBD2 for D (6 bases). There are 9 residues in the CDR3. The V gene's germline CDR1 is SQVTM and CDR2 ANQGSEA. With 6 bases removed from V and 12 bases from J, the gap between germline ends came to 9 bases. Here the CDR3 DNA reads TGCAGCGTCCCGGGAGCGCAGTTCTTC. Translation: CSVPGAQFF.

Comments on this clonotype: The junction departs from the called germline gene at one end, perhaps through a read error. The chain carries TRBV28 and TRBJ2-5, with D possibly TRBD2 on 6 matching bases. The CDR3 length is 12 residues. CDR1 is MDHEN, CDR2 SYDVKM, per germline. CDR3 coding DNA: TGTGCCAGCAGCCCGGTCGTAGGGGAGGACCACTTC. Its translation: CASSPVVGEDHF.

This clonotype was found a few times. This clone may be a read error of a much larger clone one base away. The chain uses TRBV19 and TRBJ1-1, with D unresolved. The CDR3 sequence is 13 residues long. Germline V gene sequence: CDR1 LNHDA, CDR2 SQIVND (reference sequence). Deletions cut 1 base from V and 1 base from J, with 4 bases between. In nucleotides, the CDR3 is TGTGCCAGTAGTATAGCCTGGAACACTGAAGCTTTCTTT. It codes for CASSIAWNTEAFF.

This clonotype was found a few times. The chain uses TRBV4-1 and TRBJ2-5; D could derive from TRBD1 or TRBD2 (5 bases each). The CDR3 is 15 residues long. Trimming cost V 0 bases and J 6 bases, with 14 bases left between them. Germline values: CDR1 MGHRA, CDR2 YSYEKL. As DNA, the CDR3 is TGCGCCAGCAGCCAAGATCCGGGAAGGGGTCAGACCCAGTACTTC. Translated, it gives CASSQDPGRGQTQYF.

This clonotype was counted many times. This CDR3 is CASSLDGGGLTDTQYF. The CDR3 DNA reads TGTGCCAGCAGCCTAGATGGGGGGGGGCTCACAGATACGCAGTATTTT. The J gene is TRBJ2-3, the V gene TRBV7-2, with D possibly matching TRBD2 (7 bases). V was clipped by 5 bases and J by 2 bases, with 17 bases between them. CDR3 length: 16 residues. The germline V gene encodes CDR1 SGHTA and CDR2 FQGNSA. Full variable domain (outside the CDR3, taken from reference TRBV7-2 and TRBJ2-3): GAGVSQSPSNKVTEKGKDVELRCDPISGHTALYWYRQSLGQGLEFLIYFQGNSAPDKSGLPSDRFSAERTGGSVSTLTIQRTQQEDSAVYLCASSLDGGGLTDTQYFGPGTRLTVL.

Comment on this clonotype: One end of the junction is discordant with germline, which a read error may explain. The chain carries TRBV20-1 and TRBJ1-6, with a tentative D call TRBD1 (5 bases). This CDR3 contains 16 residues. Germline-derived CDR1 and CDR2 are DFQATT and SNEGSKA (reference sequence). The CDR3 DNA reads TGCAGTGCCAGAGACAGTGAGCAGACCTATAATTCACCCCTCCACTTT. It translates to CSARDSEQTYNSPLHF.

This clonotype came up many times. The chain links TRBV7-2 to TRBJ1-5; 10 nucleotides match TRBD1. The CDR3 extends over 15 amino acids. The V gene end was trimmed by 8 bases and the J gene end by 5 bases; junction bases not matched to a gene: 9. CDR1 and CDR2 from the germline V gene are SGHTA and FQGNSA. CDR3 residues: CASGYDRGLYQPQHF. The DNA of the CDR3 is TGTGCCAGCGGTTACGACAGGGGGCTTTATCAGCCCCAGCATTTT. Full variable domain (remainder filled in from reference TRBV7-2 and TRBJ1-5): GAGVSQSPSNKVTEKGKDVELRCDPISGHTALYWYRQSLGQGLEFLIYFQGNSAPDKSGLPSDRFSAERTGGSVSTLTIQRTQQEDSAVYLCASGYDRGLYQPQHFGDGTRLSIL.

This clonotype was observed a single time. V usage is TRBV5-5 and J usage is TRBJ1-5, with 9 positions matching TRBD1. Germline CDR1 SGHKS, CDR2 YYEKEE (reference sequence). The CDR3 loop spans 15 amino acids. Germline trimming cut 4 bases from V and 9 bases from J; bases unmatched to any gene: 11. This chain's CDR3 is CASSMDRGESRPQHF. The CDR3 nucleotides read TGTGCCAGCAGCATGGACAGGGGTGAATCACGGCCCCAGCATTTT.

The CDR3 spells CASSQQGFIANEQFF. In DNA, the CDR3 is TGCGCCAGCAGCCAACAGGGTTTTATCGCCAATGAGCAGTTCTTC. The rearrangement joins TRBV5-1 to TRBJ2-1; a possible D gene is TRBD1 (6 bases). V gave up 4 bases and J gave up 6 bases, with 17 bases separating them. This CDR3 has 15 amino acids. CDR1 and CDR2 (germline): SGHRS, YFSETQ. Variable domain in full (rest from reference TRBV5-1 and TRBJ2-1): KAGVTQTPRYLIKTRGQQVTLSCSPISGHRSVSWYQQTPGQGLQFLFEYFSETQRNKGNFPGRFSGRQFSNSRSEMNVSTLELGDSALYLCASSQQGFIANEQFFGPGTRLTVL.

The rearrangement joins TRBV12-3 or TRBV12-4 to TRBJ2-7; no reliable D call. CDR3 length equals 14 residues. Trimming removed 6 bases at V and 0 bases at J, with 12 bases between. In DNA form, the CDR3 reads TGTGCCAGCAGCCCTCCCCTGATCTCCTACGAGCAGTACTTC. Its translation: CASSPPLISYEQYF.

This clonotype turned up a few times. The chain recombines TRBV5-4 with TRBJ2-7; D is unresolved. The CDR3 totals 15 residues. Trimming shortened V by 3 bases and J by 3 bases, and 16 bases separated the two germline ends. Germline CDR1 and CDR2: SGHNT and YYREEE (reference sequence). DNA of the CDR3: TGTGCCAGCAGCTCCACCCCCGACCGCCTCTACGAGCAGTACGTC. It encodes CASSSTPDRLYEQYV.

There are many counts of this clonotype. This chain uses TRBV7-8 with TRBJ1-5; D gene ambiguous. Trimming cost V 7 bases and J 3 bases, with 10 bases left between them. In germline, CDR1 is SGHVS, CDR2 FQNEAQ. CDR3 length: 13 amino acids. CDR3 DNA sequence: TGTGCCAGCACCCCGGCTCCCAATCAGCCCCAGCATTTT. This codes for CASTPAPNQPQHF.

Points on this clonotype: It may be a read error: a sequence one base away is much more abundant. This sequence joins TRBV7-9 and TRBJ2-3; D gene uncertain. This CDR3 comprises 13 residues. CDR1 is SEHNR, CDR2 FQNEAQ, per germline (reference sequence). In DNA form, the CDR3 reads TGTGCCACCAGCCCCGCCCGAACAGATACGCAGTATTTT. Translated, it gives CATSPARTDTQYF.

This rearrangement joins TRBV4-2 to TRBJ2-3; D gene ambiguous. This CDR3 contains 16 residues. Germline V lookup: CDR1 LGHNA, CDR2 YNFKEQ. V lost 0 bases and J lost 6, with 16 bases in between. DNA for the CDR3: TGTGCCAGCAGCCAAGAATGGGCCACCGACGGGGATACGCAGTATTTT. Translated, it gives CASSQEWATDGDTQYF.

The gene calls are TRBV5-4 and TRBJ1-1; a weak D match, TRBD1 (5 bases). The V end lost 2 bases, the J end lost 1 base, and 15 bases lay between the germline ends. Germline V gene lookup returns CDR1 SGHNT and CDR2 YYREEE (reference sequence). The CDR3 runs to 16 residues. The CDR3 region is CASSFLIGAGNTEAFF. DNA of the CDR3: TGTGCCAGCAGCTTTTTGATCGGGGCAGGGAACACTGAAGCTTTCTTT.

This clonotype was counted between two and nine times. The chain combines TRBV27 with TRBJ1-1; weak D call: TRBD1 (6 bases). Trimming left V 5 bases short and J 5 bases short, with 18 bases between. Germline CDR1 and CDR2: MNHEY and SMNVEV (reference sequence). This CDR3 comprises 15 residues. DNA for the CDR3: TGTGCCAGCAGTCTCAGCACAGGGAGTCGGACTGAAGCTTTCTTT. Translating it yields CASSLSTGSRTEAFF.

Comments on this clonotype: Possible read error: a much larger clone is one base away. The chain uses TRBV7-6 and TRBJ2-1; 9 nucleotides line up with TRBD1. The V gene's germline CDR1 is SGHVS and CDR2 FNYEAQ. V lost 6 bases to trimming and J lost 9 bases; unmatched junction nucleotides: 6. The CDR3 totals 13 residues. CDR3 sequence (DNA): TGTGCCAGCAGTTACAGGGGGCGGAGTGAGCAGTTCTTC. It yields the protein CASSYRGRSEQFF.

The CDR3 bases are TGTGCCAGCAGCTGGGAGACAGGGTGGGATGAGCAGTTCTTC. This sequence encodes CASSWETGWDEQFF. J is TRBJ2-1 and V is TRBV7-6, with 7 positions matching TRBD1. The CDR3 runs 14 residues. Germline loops: CDR1 SGHVS, CDR2 FNYEAQ. Unmatched junction bases numbered 8, after V lost 4 bases and J lost 8 bases. The full variable domain, with the rest looked up from reference TRBV7-6 and TRBJ2-1, is GAGVSQSPRYKVTKRGQDVALRCDPISGHVSLYWYRQALGQGPEFLTYFNYEAQQDKSGLPNDRFSAERPEGSISTLTIQRTEQRDSAMYRCASSWETGWDEQFFGPGTRLTVL.

The table lists this clonotype with a count of one. The CDR3 here is CASSAGLPYEQFF. The CDR3 DNA reads as TGTGCCAGCAGCGCAGGACTCCCCTATGAGCAGTTCTTC. The chain recombines TRBV7-6 with TRBJ2-1, with D possibly matching TRBD2 (5 bases). V lost 5 bases and J lost 8, with 13 bases in between. The CDR3 extends over 13 amino acids. Germline V lookup: CDR1 SGHVS, CDR2 FNYEAQ.

In this sample, this clonotype turned up a few times. V and J are TRBV4-1 and TRBJ1-5; D remains unclear. Per the germline V gene, CDR1 is MGHRA and CDR2 is YSYEKL. This CDR3 has 15 residues. V dropped 1 base and J dropped 0 bases, with 7 bases sitting between them. In DNA form, the CDR3 reads TGCGCCAGCAGCCAAGGGTGGAATAGCAATCAGCCCCAGCATTTT. It codes for CASSQGWNSNQPQHF.

The chain combines TRBV12-5 with TRBJ1-5; 8 bases are shared with TRBD1. Trimming removed 6 bases from V and 6 bases from J; junction bases left unmatched: 4. Germline loops: CDR1 LGHNT, CDR2 FRNRAP. The CDR3 runs to 13 residues. The CDR3 nucleotides are TGTGCTAGTGGGGCAGGGGGCGTTCAGCCCCAGCATTTT. It codes for CASGAGGVQPQHF.

In this sample, this clonotype turned up many times. The rearrangement joins TRBV6-2 or TRBV6-3 to TRBJ2-3; 7 bases map to TRBD2. Trimming at V came to 5 bases and at J to 2 bases, leaving 4 bases not matched to a gene. Germline values: CDR1 MNHEY, CDR2 SVGEGT. There are 14 residues in the CDR3. CDR3 loop: CASSTSGDTDTQYF. The CDR3 coding sequence is TGTGCCAGCAGTACAAGCGGGGACACAGATACGCAGTATTTT.

CDR3 protein: CSIPGLGEYGYTF. CDR3 nucleotides: TGCAGCATCCCGGGACTGGGAGAGTATGGCTACACCTTC. This sequence joins TRBV29-1 and TRBJ1-2; TRBD1 is a possible D gene (5 bases). The V end was cut by 8 bases, the J end by 5 bases, with 18 bases between. Germline V gene sequence: CDR1 SQVTM, CDR2 ANQGSEA. This CDR3 is built from 13 residues. The complete variable domain, with remaining parts taken from reference TRBV29-1 and TRBJ1-2, reads SAVISQKPSRDICQRGTSLTIQCQVDSQVTMMFWYRQQPGQSLTLIATANQGSEATYESGFVIDKFPISRPNLTFSTLTVSNMSPEDSSIYLCSIPGLGEYGYTFGSGTRLTVV.

This clonotype was observed a few times. This chain uses TRBV6-2 or TRBV6-3 with TRBJ2-5; 8 bases match TRBD2. Germline loops: CDR1 MNHEY, CDR2 SVGEGT. The CDR3 spans 14 residues. Trimming took 5 bases from V and 5 from J; bases not matched to a gene: 7. CDR3 nucleotides: TGTGCCAGCAGTCTAGCGGGTCCAGGGGAGACCCAGTACTTC. Translation gives CASSLAGPGETQYF.